One and the same sample provided the 13 T cell receptor beta chains below, sequenced in a study of blood T cell repertoires in COVID-19. This table comes from immunoSEQ multiplex PCR, and its TCRdb copy is limited to in-frame clones, with some not included. In the table there are some 140,000 clones, 70% to 80% of which are singletons. Input material: peripheral blood. These TCRs come from a man aged 60-69 years who had recovered from COVID-19.

In this sample, this clone turned up a few times. V gene TRBV2 combines with J gene TRBJ2-5, with 7 nucleotides matching TRBD2. The CDR3 covers 15 residues. In germline, CDR1 is SNHLY, CDR2 FYNNEI. With 6 bases clipped from V and 5 bases from J, the junction kept 12 bases outside the gene matches. In nucleotides, the CDR3 is TGTGCCAGCAGCGCGGAGCGGGGCTCGAGTGAGACCCAGTACTTC. Residues: CASSAERGSSETQYF.

This clone was detected once. The chain carries TRBV5-4 and TRBJ2-1, with 10 positions matching TRBD2. J was trimmed by 4 bases and V by 2 bases; bases with no gene match: 9. The germline V gene has CDR1 SGHNT and CDR2 YYREEE (reference sequence). This CDR3 has 17 residues. CDR3 sequence (DNA): TGTGCCAGCAGCTTAACGAGCGGGGGGGCCTGGTACAATGAGCAGTTCTTC. Protein product: CASSLTSGGAWYNEQFF.

This clone occurred a few times. The V and J genes are TRBV10-3 and TRBJ2-3, with TRBD2 matching over 7 bases. V shed 3 bases, J shed 6 bases, and the junction held 9 bases outside the gene matches. CDR1 and CDR2 (germline): ENHRY, SYGVKD. The CDR3 runs to 15 residues. The CDR3 nucleotides read TGTGCCATCAGTGACTCCGGGACTACGAGGGATACGCAGTATTTT. This translates into CAISDSGTTRDTQYF.

V is TRBV11-3 and J is TRBJ2-1, with a weak D call TRBD1 (6 bases). Trimming pared 4 bases from V and 1 base from J, leaving 8 bases between. Germline-derived CDR1 and CDR2 are SGHNT and YENEEA. This CDR3 contains 14 residues. The CDR3 region is CASSSRGSYNEQFF. CDR3 coding DNA: TGTGCCAGCAGCTCCAGGGGATCCTACAATGAGCAGTTCTTC.

This chain uses TRBV5-4 with TRBJ2-1; 14 bases are shared with TRBD2. Germline assignment: CDR1 SGHNT and CDR2 YYREEE (reference sequence). CDR3 size: 17 residues. Losses at the gene ends were 0 bases for V and 8 bases for J; bases not matched to a gene: 7. The CDR3 DNA reads TGTGCCAGCAGCTTGGGACTAGCGGGAGGGCCGGTGGATGAGCAGTTCTTC. This sequence encodes CASSLGLAGGPVDEQFF.

CDR3 protein: CASSRTGGQPQHF. The CDR3, as DNA: TGTGCCAGCAGTCGGACAGGCGGTCAGCCCCAGCATTTT. The chain recombines TRBV6-5 with TRBJ1-5; 7 positions match TRBD1. CDR3 length equals 13 residues. Germline V lookup: CDR1 MNHEY, CDR2 SVGAGI. J lost 6 bases, V lost 5 bases, and 4 bases had no gene match.

The chain recombines TRBV5-1 with TRBJ1-6; a possible D gene is TRBD1 (5 bases). Trimming stripped 4 bases from V and 6 bases from J, with 11 bases between. The CDR3 length is 14 residues. Per the germline V gene, CDR1 is SGHRS and CDR2 is YFSETQ. DNA of the CDR3: TGCGCCAGCAGCGGGGGGTCCACTAATTCACCCCTCCACTTT. Its translation is CASSGGSTNSPLHF.

The chain couples TRBV4-3 to TRBJ1-6; D is possibly TRBD1 (6 bases). The CDR3 consists of 17 residues. Trimming took off 0 bases at V and 0 bases at J, with 9 bases between the two ends. In germline, CDR1 is LGHNA, CDR2 YSLEER. The CDR3 DNA follows: TGCGCCAGCAGCCAAGATGGGGGCCGCTCCTATAATTCACCCCTCCACTTT. Protein product: CASSQDGGRSYNSPLHF.

The chain is built from TRBV7-9 and TRBJ1-2, with D possibly matching TRBD1 (6 bases). The germline V and J ends were trimmed by 5 bases and 6 bases, with 10 bases remaining between them. The CDR3 consists of 12 residues. CDR1 and CDR2 (germline): SEHNR, FQNEAQ (reference sequence). The CDR3 DNA sequence: TGTGCCAGCAGCCGCGAGGGGGATGGCTACACCTTC. It translates to CASSREGDGYTF.

The chain has TRBV28 and TRBJ1-1, with 8 bases matching TRBD1. V was clipped by 6 bases and J by 4 bases; unmatched bases: 7. This CDR3 has 14 residues. Looked up from germline, CDR1 is MDHEN and CDR2 is SYDVKM. The CDR3 loop reads CASRKPTGATEAFF. The DNA of the CDR3 is TGTGCCAGCAGAAAGCCGACAGGGGCCACTGAAGCTTTCTTT. The full variable domain, with the rest looked up from reference TRBV28 and TRBJ1-1, is DVKVTQSSRYLVKRTGEKVFLECVQDMDHENMFWYRQDPGLGLRLIYFSYDVKMKEKGDIPEGYSVSREKKERFSLILESASTNQTSMYLCASRKPTGATEAFFGQGTRLTVV.

The chain links TRBV28 to TRBJ2-5; D is perhaps TRBD2 (5 bases). The CDR3 is made up of 13 amino acids. The ends were cut back, 4 bases at V and 5 bases at J, with 11 bases in the middle. Germline CDR1 is MDHEN and CDR2 is SYDVKM. CDR3 residues: CASSSIERETQYF. DNA for the CDR3: TGTGCCAGCAGTTCCATTGAGCGGGAGACCCAGTACTTC.

Comment on this clone: The identical CDR3 is also encoded by other nucleotide sequences in the sample. The V gene is TRBV5-6, the J gene TRBJ1-4; maybe TRBD1 (5 bases). Germline V gene lookup returns CDR1 SGHDT and CDR2 YYEEEE. The germline V and J ends were trimmed by 3 bases and 1 base, with 7 bases remaining between them. The CDR3 is 14 amino acids. CDR3 residues: CASSSTGTNEKLFF. In DNA form, the CDR3 reads TGTGCCAGCAGCTCTACAGGAACTAATGAAAAACTGTTTTTT.

This sequence joins TRBV28 and TRBJ2-3; 8 bases fit TRBD1. V trimming: 3 bases; J trimming: 1 base; junction bases outside the gene matches: 12. Per the germline V gene, CDR1 is MDHEN and CDR2 is SYDVKM. This CDR3 region has 18 residues. The CDR3 protein is CASSLRRTGKVGTDTQYF. Here the CDR3 DNA reads TGTGCCAGCAGTTTGCGCCGGACAGGGAAGGTGGGCACAGATACGCAGTATTTT.